This T cell receptor (beta chain) came from a study of neoadjuvant anti-PD-1 for oral cavity cancer. Study-level information: Nivolumab at 3 mg/kg was mostly given biweekly, three to four doses, pre-surgery.

Analysis of PBMCs was direct, with no culture step. Whole-study findings and limits: Higher pretreatment blood Treg/Th17 ratios correlated with higher pretreatment blood and lower post-treatment tumor TCRbeta clonality.

The assay was immunoSEQ multiplex PCR, and TCRdb's table has in-frame clones only and misses some. The sample gives over 11,000 clones, about 70% of which show up once; approximately 2% is in the top ten. This CDR3 contains 15 residues. Germline CDR1 SGHRS, CDR2 YFSETQ. V shed 4 bases and J shed 4 bases, with 15 bases lying between them. Turning to this clone: What it binds is unknown.

This chain uses TRBV5-1 with TRBJ2-1; D perhaps matches TRBD1 (5 bases). Sequenced here: PBMCs, sampled before nivolumab (anti-PD-1) treatment. This sequence originates from a person aged 35-79 years with oral cavity squamous cell carcinoma. CDR3 sequence: CASSPGWGLYNEQFF. In DNA, the CDR3 is TGCGCCAGCAGCCCCGGCTGGGGCCTATACAATGAGCAGTTCTTC. The full variable domain, in which reference TRBV5-1 and TRBJ2-1 provide the parts outside the CDR3, is KAGVTQTPRYLIKTRGQQVTLSCSPISGHRSVSWYQQTPGQGLQFLFEYFSETQRNKGNFPGRFSGRQFSNSRSEMNVSTLELGDSALYLCASSPGWGLYNEQFFGPGTRLTVL.